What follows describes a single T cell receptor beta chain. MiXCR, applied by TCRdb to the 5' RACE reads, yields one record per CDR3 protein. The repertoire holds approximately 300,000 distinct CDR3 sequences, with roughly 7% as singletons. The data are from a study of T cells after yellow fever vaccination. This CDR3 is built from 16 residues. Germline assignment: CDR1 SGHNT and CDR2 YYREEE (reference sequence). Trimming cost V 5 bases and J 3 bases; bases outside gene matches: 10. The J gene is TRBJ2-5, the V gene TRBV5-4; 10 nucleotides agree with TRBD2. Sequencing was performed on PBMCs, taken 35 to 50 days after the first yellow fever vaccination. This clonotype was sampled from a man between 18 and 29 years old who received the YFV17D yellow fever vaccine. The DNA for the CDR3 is TGTGCCAGCAGGGCGGGATTAGCGGGGGGCGAAGAGACCCAGTACTTC. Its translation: CASRAGLAGGEETQYF.